The 13 T cell receptor beta chains below come from one sample, sequenced in a study of cytomegalovirus exposure and HLA in healthy donors. It was with 60 Vbeta and 13 Jbeta primers that the PCR ran. Assay: immunoSEQ multiplex PCR; the TCRdb copy retains only in-frame clones and omits some. The sample has about 130,000 clones, 75% to 90% seen once. What was sequenced was PBMCs. The receptors originated from a male donor in good health and CMV-seronegative.

The chain employs TRBV7-9 and TRBJ1-4; D is possibly TRBD1 (5 bases). V was pared by 4 bases and J by 5 bases, with 17 bases between. This CDR3 has 16 amino acids. Germline V gives CDR1 SEHNR, CDR2 FQNEAQ (reference sequence). CDR3 bases: TGTGCCAGCAGCTGGGGGGACGCCATAGCGAATGAAAAACTGTTTTTT. This codes for CASSWGDAIANEKLFF.

V gene TRBV5-1 combines with J gene TRBJ2-3; TRBD1 matches at 10 bases. Trimming took 2 bases from V and 4 from J; bases not matched to a gene: 10. Germline CDR1 is SGHRS and CDR2 is YFSETQ. CDR3 length: 17 residues. The CDR3 sequence: CASSFYPGQGQADTQYF. In DNA, the CDR3 is TGCGCCAGCAGCTTTTATCCGGGACAGGGGCAGGCAGATACGCAGTATTTT. The full variable domain, completed using reference TRBV5-1 and TRBJ2-3, is KAGVTQTPRYLIKTRGQQVTLSCSPISGHRSVSWYQQTPGQGLQFLFEYFSETQRNKGNFPGRFSGRQFSNSRSEMNVSTLELGDSALYLCASSFYPGQGQADTQYFGPGTRLTVL.

The rearrangement uses TRBV9 and TRBJ1-2; the D gene is possibly TRBD1 (6 bases). The CDR3 consists of 12 residues. The germline CDR1 and CDR2 sequences are SGDLS and YYNGEE. V was cut by 7 bases and J by 5 bases, with 12 bases left in between. The CDR3 sequence: CASESGVYGYTF. CDR3 in DNA: TGTGCCAGCGAATCAGGGGTGTATGGCTACACCTTC. Filled out from reference TRBV9 and TRBJ1-2, the complete variable domain reads DSGVTQTPKHLITATGQRVTLRCSPRSGDLSVYWYQQSLDQGLQFLIQYYNGEERAKGNILERFSAQQFPDLHSELNLSSLELGDSALYFCASESGVYGYTFGSGTRLTVV.

The V and J genes are TRBV15 and TRBJ2-1; 7 bases line up with TRBD2. Trimming cost V 0 bases and J 2 bases; bases outside gene matches: 4. The CDR3 contains 16 residues. The germline V gene encodes CDR1 LNHNV and CDR2 YYDKDF (reference sequence). The CDR3 is CATSRETGGTYNEQFF. The CDR3, as DNA: TGTGCCACCAGCAGAGAGACGGGAGGCACCTACAATGAGCAGTTCTTC.

The chain has TRBV6-6 and TRBJ1-1, with 10 positions matching TRBD1. The J segment lost 6 bases and the V segment lost 0 bases, leaving 7 bases of the junction unmatched. CDR1 is MNHNY and CDR2 is SVGAGI in the germline V gene (reference sequence). The CDR3 spans 16 residues. CDR3 bases: TGTGCCAGCAGTTACTCAAAGACAGGGGGCGAGCCTGAAGCTTTCTTT. This translates into CASSYSKTGGEPEAFF.

The chain carries TRBV4-3 and TRBJ2-2, with a tentative D call TRBD2 (6 bases). This CDR3 is built from 16 residues. Looked up from germline, CDR1 is LGHNA and CDR2 is YSLEER. Trimming took off 2 bases at V and 3 bases at J, with 13 bases between the two ends. CDR3 bases: TGCGCCAGCAGCCAAAATTCGGAGGGGTACACCGGGGAGCTGTTTTTT. Amino acid sequence: CASSQNSEGYTGELFF.

V gene TRBV27 combines with J gene TRBJ1-2, with D perhaps matching TRBD1 (5 bases). The V and J ends lost 5 bases and 4 bases respectively, with 11 bases between them. Germline lookup yields CDR1 MNHEY and CDR2 SMNVEV (reference sequence). CDR3 size: 13 residues. In nucleotides, the CDR3 is TGTGCCAGCAGTCCCCAGGGATTCTATGGCTACACCTTC. Translation: CASSPQGFYGYTF.

This clone showed up just once. The V call is TRBV4-3, the J call TRBJ1-4; 8 nucleotides match TRBD1. This CDR3 region has 15 residues. Germline V CDR1 and CDR2: LGHNA, YSLEER. The V segment lost 4 bases and the J segment 7 bases; nucleotides outside the gene matches: 8. In DNA form, the CDR3 reads TGCGCCAGCAGCCGGAGTCAGGGGGCAGGTGAAAAACTGTTTTTT. Translated, it gives CASSRSQGAGEKLFF.

The V gene is TRBV28, the J gene TRBJ2-6; D is ambiguous. This CDR3 spans 15 amino acids. V gave up 7 bases and J gave up 0 bases, with 10 bases separating them. Germline-derived CDR1 and CDR2 are MDHEN and SYDVKM. This CDR3 reads CASKYRSSGANVLTF. CDR3 coding DNA: TGTGCCAGCAAGTACAGAAGCTCTGGGGCCAACGTCCTGACTTTC.

The gene calls are TRBV6-7 and TRBJ2-3; 9 bases are a match to TRBD1. TRBV6-7 is assigned to the ORF class and has an uncertain function. Germline trimming cut 6 bases from V and 0 bases from J; bases unmatched to any gene: 13. The CDR3 sequence is 18 residues long. The CDR3: CASSRQGDRAHSTDTQYF. The DNA for the CDR3 is TGTGCCAGCAGCCGACAGGGGGACCGCGCTCATAGCACAGATACGCAGTATTTT.

This clone was seen a single time. The chain joins TRBV7-2 to TRBJ2-3, with D possibly being TRBD1 (6 bases). Germline V CDR1 and CDR2: SGHTA, FQGNSA. Deletions cut 6 bases from V and 6 bases from J, with 13 bases between. This CDR3 is 13 amino acids long. CDR3 DNA sequence: TGTGCCAGCAGAGTTGGGGGCCGGGATACGCAGTATTTT. Amino acids: CASRVGGRDTQYF. Filled out from reference TRBV7-2 and TRBJ2-3, the complete variable domain reads GAGVSQSPSNKVTEKGKDVELRCDPISGHTALYWYRQSLGQGLEFLIYFQGNSAPDKSGLPSDRFSAERTGGSVSTLTIQRTQQEDSAVYLCASRVGGRDTQYFGPGTRLTVL.

This clone has only one observation. The germline gene is not matched at one end of the junction; a read error may be the cause. This chain links TRBV7-9 with TRBJ2-3; 13 bases fit TRBD2. CDR1 and CDR2 (germline): SEHNR, FQNEAQ (reference sequence). There are 16 residues in the CDR3. The CDR3 loop is CSSSLALAGGPDTQYF. CDR3 in DNA: TGTTCCAGCAGCTTAGCACTAGCGGGAGGGCCAGATACGCAGTATTTT. Full variable domain (remainder filled in from reference TRBV7-9 and TRBJ2-3): DTGVSQNPRHKITKRGQNVTFRCDPISEHNRLYWYRQTLGQGPEFLTYFQNEAQLEKSRLLSDRFSAERPKGSFSTLEIQRTEQGDSAMYLCSSSLALAGGPDTQYFGPGTRLTVL.

The V gene is TRBV6-1, the J gene TRBJ2-6; 8 bases line up with TRBD1. This CDR3 spans 18 amino acids. Trimming removed 2 bases from V and 2 bases from J; junction bases left unmatched: 8. The germline V gene encodes CDR1 MNHNS and CDR2 SASEGT. CDR3 sequence: CASSERRTGIPGANVLTF. In nucleotides, the CDR3 is TGTGCCAGCAGTGAAAGACGGACAGGGATCCCTGGGGCCAACGTCCTGACTTTC.